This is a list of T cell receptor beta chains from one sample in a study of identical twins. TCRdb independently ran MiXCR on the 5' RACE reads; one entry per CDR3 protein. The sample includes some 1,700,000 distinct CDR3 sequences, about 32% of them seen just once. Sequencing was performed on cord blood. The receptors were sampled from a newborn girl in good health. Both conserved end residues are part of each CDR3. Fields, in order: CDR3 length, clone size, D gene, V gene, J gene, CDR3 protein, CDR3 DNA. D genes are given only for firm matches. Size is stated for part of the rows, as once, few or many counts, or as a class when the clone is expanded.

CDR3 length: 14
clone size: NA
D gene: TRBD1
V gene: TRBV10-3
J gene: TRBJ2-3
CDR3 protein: CAINPGQGRDTQYF
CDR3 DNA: TGTGCCATCAATCCGGGACAGGGTCGGGATACGCAGTATTTT

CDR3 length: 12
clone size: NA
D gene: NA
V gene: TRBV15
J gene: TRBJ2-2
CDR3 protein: CATSSPPGELFF
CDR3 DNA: TGTGCCACCAGCAGCCCCCCCGGGGAGCTGTTTTTT

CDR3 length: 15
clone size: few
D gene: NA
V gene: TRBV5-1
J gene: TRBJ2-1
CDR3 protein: CASNPVTRSGNEQFF
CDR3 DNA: TGCGCCAGCAACCCAGTGACTAGGAGTGGAAATGAGCAGTTCTTC

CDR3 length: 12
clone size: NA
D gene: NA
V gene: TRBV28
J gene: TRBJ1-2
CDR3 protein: CDSSSGDRGYTF
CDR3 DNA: TGTGACAGCAGTTCAGGGGATCGTGGCTACACCTTC

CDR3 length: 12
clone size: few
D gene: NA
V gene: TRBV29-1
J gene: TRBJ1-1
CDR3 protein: CSVRMGHTEAFF
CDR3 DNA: TGCAGCGTCCGGATGGGCCACACTGAAGCTTTCTTT

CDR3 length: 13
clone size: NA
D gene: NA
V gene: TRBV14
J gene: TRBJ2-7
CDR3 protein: CASSQDPISEQYF
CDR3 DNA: TGTGCCAGCAGCCAGGACCCCATCAGCGAGCAGTACTTC

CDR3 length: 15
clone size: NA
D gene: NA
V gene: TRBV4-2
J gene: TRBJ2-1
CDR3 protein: CASSQDPHGNNEQFF
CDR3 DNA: TGTGCCAGCAGCCAAGACCCCCACGGCAACAATGAGCAGTTCTTC

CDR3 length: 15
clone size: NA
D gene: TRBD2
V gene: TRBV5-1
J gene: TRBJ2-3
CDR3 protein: CASSGIAGYTDTQYF
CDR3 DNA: TGCGCCAGCAGCGGAATAGCGGGGTACACAGATACGCAGTATTTT

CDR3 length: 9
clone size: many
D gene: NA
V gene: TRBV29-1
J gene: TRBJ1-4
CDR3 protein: CSARPQLFF
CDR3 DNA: TGCAGCGCACGCCCGCAACTGTTTTTT

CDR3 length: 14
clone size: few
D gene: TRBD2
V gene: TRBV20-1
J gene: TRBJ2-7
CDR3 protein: CSARSGLVSYEQYF
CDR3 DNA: TGCAGTGCTAGGTCAGGACTAGTGTCCTACGAGCAGTACTTC

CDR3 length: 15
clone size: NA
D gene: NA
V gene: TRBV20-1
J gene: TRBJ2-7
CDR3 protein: CSARELGQGVYEQYF
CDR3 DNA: TGCAGTGCTAGAGAGCTCGGGCAGGGAGTCTACGAGCAGTACTTC

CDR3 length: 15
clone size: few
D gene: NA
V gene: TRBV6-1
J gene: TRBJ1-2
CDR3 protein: CASSETIYRVYGYTF
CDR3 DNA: TGTGCCAGCAGTGAGACCATATACAGAGTTTATGGCTACACCTTC

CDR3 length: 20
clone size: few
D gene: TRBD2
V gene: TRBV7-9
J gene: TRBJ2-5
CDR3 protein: CASSPPLWLAGVRFQETQYF
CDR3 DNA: TGTGCCAGCAGCCCTCCTCTGTGGCTAGCGGGAGTAAGATTTCAGGAGACCCAGTACTTC

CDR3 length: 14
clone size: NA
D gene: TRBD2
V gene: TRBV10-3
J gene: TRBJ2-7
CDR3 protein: CAIRGSGAHHEQYF
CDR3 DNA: TGTGCCATCAGGGGTAGCGGGGCCCACCACGAGCAGTACTTC

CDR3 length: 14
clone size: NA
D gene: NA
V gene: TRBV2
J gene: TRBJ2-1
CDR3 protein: CASSLGRVGNEQFF
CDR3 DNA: TGTGCCAGCAGTCTTGGCAGGGTAGGCAATGAGCAGTTCTTC

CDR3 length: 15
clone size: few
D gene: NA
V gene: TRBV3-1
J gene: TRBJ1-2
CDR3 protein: CASIPGDRLNYGYTF
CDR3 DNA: TGTGCCAGCATCCCAGGCGACAGACTGAACTATGGCTACACCTTC

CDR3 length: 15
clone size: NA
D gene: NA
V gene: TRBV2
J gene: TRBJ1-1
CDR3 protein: CASSEIPDPFTEAFF
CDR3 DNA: TGTGCCAGCAGTGAAATCCCAGATCCCTTCACTGAAGCTTTCTTT

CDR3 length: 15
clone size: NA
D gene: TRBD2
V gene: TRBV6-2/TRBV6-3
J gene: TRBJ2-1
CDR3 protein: CASSYSGRANNEQFF
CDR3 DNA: TGTGCCAGCAGTTATAGCGGGAGGGCCAACAATGAGCAGTTCTTC

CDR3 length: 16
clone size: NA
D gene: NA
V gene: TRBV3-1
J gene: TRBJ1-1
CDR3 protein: CASSQDAGGRNTEAFF
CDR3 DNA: TGTGCCAGCAGCCAAGACGCCGGGGGTAGGAACACTGAAGCTTTCTTT

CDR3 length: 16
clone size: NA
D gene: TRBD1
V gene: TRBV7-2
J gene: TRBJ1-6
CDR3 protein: CASSGTGGVYNSPLHF
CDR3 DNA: TGTGCCAGCAGCGGAACAGGGGGCGTATATAATTCACCCCTCCACTTT

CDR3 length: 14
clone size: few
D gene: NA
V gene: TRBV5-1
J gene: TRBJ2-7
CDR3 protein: CASSLGALSGEQYF
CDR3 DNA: TGCGCCAGCAGCTTGGGAGCCCTATCGGGTGAGCAGTACTTC

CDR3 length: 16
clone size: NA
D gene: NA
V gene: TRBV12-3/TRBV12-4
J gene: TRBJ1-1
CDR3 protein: CASRPLQGIGNTEAFF
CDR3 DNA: TGTGCCAGCAGACCCCTACAGGGAATAGGGAACACTGAAGCTTTCTTT

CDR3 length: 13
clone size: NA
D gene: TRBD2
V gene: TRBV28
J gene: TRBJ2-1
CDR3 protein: CASSLSGSHEQFF
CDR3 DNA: TGTGCCAGCAGTTTAAGCGGGAGCCATGAGCAGTTCTTC

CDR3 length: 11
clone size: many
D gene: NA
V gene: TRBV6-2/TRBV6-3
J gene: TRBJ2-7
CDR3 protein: CASSYRDEQYF
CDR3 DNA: TGTGCCAGCAGTTACAGGGACGAGCAGTACTTC

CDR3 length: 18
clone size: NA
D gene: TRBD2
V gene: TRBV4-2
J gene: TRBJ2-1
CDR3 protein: CASSQESSSGGPYNEQFF
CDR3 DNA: TGTGCCAGCAGCCAAGAAAGTTCTAGCGGGGGCCCATACAATGAGCAGTTCTTC

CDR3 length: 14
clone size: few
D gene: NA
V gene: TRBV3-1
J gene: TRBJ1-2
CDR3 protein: CASSQDRGKWGYTF
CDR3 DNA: TGTGCCAGCAGCCAAGATCGAGGGAAGTGGGGCTACACCTTC

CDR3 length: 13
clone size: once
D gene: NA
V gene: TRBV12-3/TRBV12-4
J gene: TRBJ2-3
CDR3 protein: CASRGVATDAQYF
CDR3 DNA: TGTGCCAGCAGGGGAGTAGCCACAGATGCGCAGTATTTT

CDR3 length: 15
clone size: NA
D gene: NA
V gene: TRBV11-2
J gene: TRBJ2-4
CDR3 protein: CASSLRGTAYNEQYF
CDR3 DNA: TGTGCCAGCAGCTTAAGGGGGACGGCCTACAATGAGCAGTACTTC

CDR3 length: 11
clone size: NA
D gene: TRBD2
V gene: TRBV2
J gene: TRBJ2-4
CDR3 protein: CASSDVGGLYF
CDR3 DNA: TGTGCCAGCAGTGATGTGGGAGGGCTGTACTTC

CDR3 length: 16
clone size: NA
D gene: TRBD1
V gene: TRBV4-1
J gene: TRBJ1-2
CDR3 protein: CASSQGTGQPINGYTF
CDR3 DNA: TGCGCCAGCAGCCAAGGTACGGGACAGCCAATTAATGGCTACACCTTC

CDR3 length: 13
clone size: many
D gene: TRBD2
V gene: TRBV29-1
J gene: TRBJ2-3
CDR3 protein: CSVVRGGTDTQYF
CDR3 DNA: TGCAGCGTTGTGCGGGGGGGCACAGATACGCAGTATTTT

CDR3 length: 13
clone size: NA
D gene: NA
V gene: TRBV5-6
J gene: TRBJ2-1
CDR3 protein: CASSLSPGSYQFF
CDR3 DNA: TGTGCCAGCAGCTTGAGTCCAGGGTCATATCAGTTCTTC

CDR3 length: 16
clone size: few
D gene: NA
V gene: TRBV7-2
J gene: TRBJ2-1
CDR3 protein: CASQRSFTEVYNEQFF
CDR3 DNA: TGTGCCAGCCAGCGTTCGTTTACCGAAGTCTACAATGAGCAGTTCTTC

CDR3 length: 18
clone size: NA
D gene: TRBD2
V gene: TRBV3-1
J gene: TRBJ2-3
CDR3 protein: CASSHLRLERGGTDTQYF
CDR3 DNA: TGTGCCAGCAGCCACTTAAGGTTGGAGCGGGGGGGCACAGATACGCAGTATTTT

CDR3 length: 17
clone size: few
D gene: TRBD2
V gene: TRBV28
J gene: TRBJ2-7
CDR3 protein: CASSFSGEGGFSYEQYF
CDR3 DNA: TGTGCCAGCAGTTTTAGTGGGGAGGGCGGCTTCTCCTACGAGCAGTACTTC

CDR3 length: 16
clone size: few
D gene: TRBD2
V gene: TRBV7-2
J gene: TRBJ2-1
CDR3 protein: CASSLETGTRVNEQFF
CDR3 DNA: TGTGCCAGCAGCTTAGAAACCGGGACTAGGGTCAATGAGCAGTTCTTC

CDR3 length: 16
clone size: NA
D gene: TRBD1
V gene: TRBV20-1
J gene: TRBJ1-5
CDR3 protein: CSARARGSYSNQPQHF
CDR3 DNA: TGCAGTGCTAGGGCCAGGGGGTCATATAGCAATCAGCCCCAGCATTTT

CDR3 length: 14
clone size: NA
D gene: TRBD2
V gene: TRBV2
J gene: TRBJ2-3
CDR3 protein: CATVAGDGTDTQYF
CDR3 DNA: TGTGCCACAGTAGCGGGAGATGGGACAGATACGCAGTATTTT

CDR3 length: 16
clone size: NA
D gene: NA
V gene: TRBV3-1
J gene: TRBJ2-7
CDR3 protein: CASSQEIWGARYEQYF
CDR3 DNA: TGTGCCAGCAGCCAAGAGATTTGGGGGGCGAGGTACGAGCAGTACTTC

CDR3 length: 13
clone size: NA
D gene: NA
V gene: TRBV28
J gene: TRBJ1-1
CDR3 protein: CASTPQGLTEAFF
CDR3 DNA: TGTGCCAGCACCCCTCAGGGTCTGACTGAAGCTTTCTTT

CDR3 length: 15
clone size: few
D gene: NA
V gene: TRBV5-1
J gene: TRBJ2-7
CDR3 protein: CASSLGTRESYEQYF
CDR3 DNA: TGCGCCAGCAGCTTGGGTACCAGGGAGTCCTACGAGCAGTACTTC

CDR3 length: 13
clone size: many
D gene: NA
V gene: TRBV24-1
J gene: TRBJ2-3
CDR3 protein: CATSVGHTDTQYF
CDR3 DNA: TGTGCCACCAGTGTCGGACACACAGATACGCAGTATTTT

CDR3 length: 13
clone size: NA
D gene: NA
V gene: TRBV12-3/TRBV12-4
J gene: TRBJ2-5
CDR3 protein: CASSPSEKGTQYF
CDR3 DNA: TGTGCCAGCAGCCCCAGTGAAAAGGGGACCCAGTACTTC

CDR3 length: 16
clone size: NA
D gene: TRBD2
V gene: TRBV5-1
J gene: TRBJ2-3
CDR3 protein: CASSWELAGDGYTQYF
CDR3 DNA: TGCGCCAGCAGCTGGGAACTAGCGGGAGACGGCTATACGCAGTATTTT

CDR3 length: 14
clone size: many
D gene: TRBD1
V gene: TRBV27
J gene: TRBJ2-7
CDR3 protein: CASSLRAGGYEQYF
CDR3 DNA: TGTGCCAGCAGTTTAAGGGCAGGGGGCTACGAGCAGTACTTC

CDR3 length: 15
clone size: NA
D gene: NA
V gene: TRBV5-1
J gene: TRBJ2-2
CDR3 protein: CASSLKGPNTGELFF
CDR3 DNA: TGCGCCAGCAGCTTGAAGGGGCCGAACACCGGGGAGCTGTTTTTT

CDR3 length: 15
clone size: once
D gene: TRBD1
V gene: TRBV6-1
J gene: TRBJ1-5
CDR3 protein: CASREGGTGLQPQHF
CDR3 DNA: TGTGCCAGCAGAGAAGGGGGGACAGGGCTGCAGCCCCAGCATTTT

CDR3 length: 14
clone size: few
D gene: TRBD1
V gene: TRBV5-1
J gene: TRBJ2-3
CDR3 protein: CASGSGTGTDTQYF
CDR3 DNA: TGCGCCAGCGGATCCGGGACAGGCACAGATACGCAGTATTTT

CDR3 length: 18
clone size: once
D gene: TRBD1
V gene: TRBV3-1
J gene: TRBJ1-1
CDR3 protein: CASSQAYIQGGGNTEAFF
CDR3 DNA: TGTGCCAGCAGCCAAGCCTACATACAGGGGGGGGGGAACACTGAAGCTTTCTTT

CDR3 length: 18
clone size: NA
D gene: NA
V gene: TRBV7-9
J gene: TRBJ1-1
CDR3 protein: CASSPPPFGGVGDTEAFF
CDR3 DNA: TGTGCCAGCAGCCCCCCTCCCTTTGGGGGGGTGGGGGACACTGAAGCTTTCTTT

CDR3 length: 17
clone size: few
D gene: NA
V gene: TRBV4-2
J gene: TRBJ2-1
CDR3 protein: CASSQEVSGSSYNEQFF
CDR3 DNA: TGTGCCAGCAGCCAAGAAGTTAGCGGCAGCTCCTACAATGAGCAGTTCTTC

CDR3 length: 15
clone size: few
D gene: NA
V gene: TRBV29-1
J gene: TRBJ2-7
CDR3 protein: CSVGFLGRSSYEQYF
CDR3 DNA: TGCAGCGTTGGCTTTTTGGGCCGGAGCTCCTACGAGCAGTACTTC

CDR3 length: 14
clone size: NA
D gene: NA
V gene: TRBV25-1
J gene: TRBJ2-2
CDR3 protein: CASRGGVSTGELFF
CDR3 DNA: TGTGCCAGCAGAGGGGGGGTTAGCACCGGGGAGCTGTTTTTT

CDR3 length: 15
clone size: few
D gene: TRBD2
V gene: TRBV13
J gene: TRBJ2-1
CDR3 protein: CASSLGQRGGNEQFF
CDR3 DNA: TGTGCCAGCAGCTTAGGCCAGCGGGGGGGCAATGAGCAGTTCTTC

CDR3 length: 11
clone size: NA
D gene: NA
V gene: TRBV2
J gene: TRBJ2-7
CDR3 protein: CASSMVGEQYF
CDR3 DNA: TGTGCCAGCAGTATGGTGGGAGAGCAGTACTTC

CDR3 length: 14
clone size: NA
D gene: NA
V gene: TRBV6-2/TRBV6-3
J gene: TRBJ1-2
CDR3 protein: CASSLSVEDYGYTF
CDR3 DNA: TGTGCCAGCAGTTTATCGGTCGAGGACTATGGCTACACCTTC

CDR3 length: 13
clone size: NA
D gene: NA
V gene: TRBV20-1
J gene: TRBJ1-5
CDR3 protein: CSAGKNRNQPQHF
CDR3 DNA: TGCAGTGCTGGAAAGAACAGGAATCAGCCCCAGCATTTT